What follows are 27 T cell receptor beta chains derived from one specimen sequenced in a study of cytomegalovirus exposure and HLA in healthy donors. The assay was immunoSEQ multiplex PCR, and TCRdb's table has in-frame clones only and misses some. The sample contains under 200,000 clones, around 90% of which appear only once. Sample: PBMCs. The receptors were sampled from a woman between 18 and 29 years old in good health and CMV-seropositive.

The chain links TRBV15 to TRBJ1-5; D might be TRBD1 (6 bases). Looked up from germline, CDR1 is LNHNV and CDR2 is YYDKDF (reference sequence). Trimming removed 0 bases from V and 7 bases from J, with 19 bases in between. This CDR3 comprises 17 residues. In DNA, the CDR3 is TGTGCCACCAGCAGAGATGGGGGCAGAGCCCGTCTGCAGCCCCAGCATTTT. The encoded protein is CATSRDGGRARLQPQHF.

This clone was detected once. This chain joins TRBV15 and TRBJ2-7, with TRBD1 as a possible D gene (5 bases). The CDR3 is 16 amino acids. Between the trimmed V and J ends, which lost 1 base and 3 bases, there was a span of 16 bases. Germline V gene data show CDR1 as LNHNV and CDR2 as YYDKDF (reference sequence). The CDR3, as DNA: TGTGCCACCAGCAGAGTCTCCAGGGCCAGGAGCTACGAGCAGTACTTC. Translation gives CATSRVSRARSYEQYF.

The CDR3 DNA reads TGTGCCAGTAGTATAGGGCGGGGCCTGGTCGCCTATGAAGCTTTCTTT. Residues: CASSIGRGLVAYEAFF. The chain uses TRBV19 and TRBJ1-1, with D perhaps TRBD1 (5 bases). The CDR3 has 16 residues. Trimming cost V 1 base and J 7 bases, with 19 bases left between them. The germline V gene has CDR1 LNHDA and CDR2 SQIVND (reference sequence).

The chain employs TRBV6-5 and TRBJ1-1, with TRBD1 as a possible D gene (5 bases). Germline V gives CDR1 MNHEY, CDR2 SVGAGI. V was cut by 0 bases and J by 4 bases, with 9 bases left in between. The CDR3 runs to 14 residues. CDR3 nucleotides: TGTGCCAGCAGTTACTCGCGGGGGTTCACTGAAGCTTTCTTT. It encodes CASSYSRGFTEAFF.

CDR3 protein: CASSLERGSYEQYF. The CDR3 coding sequence is TGCGCCAGCAGCTTGGAGCGCGGGTCCTACGAGCAGTACTTC. The genes are TRBV5-1 and TRBJ2-7; D is perhaps TRBD2 (5 bases). The V gene's germline CDR1 is SGHRS and CDR2 YFSETQ. Trimming stripped 0 bases from V and 1 base from J, with 8 bases between. CDR3 length equals 14 residues. Drawing the rest from reference TRBV5-1 and TRBJ2-7, the complete variable domain is KAGVTQTPRYLIKTRGQQVTLSCSPISGHRSVSWYQQTPGQGLQFLFEYFSETQRNKGNFPGRFSGRQFSNSRSEMNVSTLELGDSALYLCASSLERGSYEQYFGPGTRLTVT.

The chain carries TRBV18 and TRBJ2-3, with 8 bases aligning to TRBD2. The CDR3 runs to 15 residues. Losses at the gene ends were 1 base for V and 1 base for J; bases not matched to a gene: 1. From germline, CDR1 is KGHSH and CDR2 LQKENI. CDR3 loop: CASSPLGGGTDTQYF. CDR3 in DNA: TGTGCCAGCTCACCACTCGGGGGGGGCACAGATACGCAGTATTTT.

J is TRBJ2-7 and V is TRBV7-2; D may be TRBD1 (6 bases). CDR3 length: 16 residues. Germline-derived CDR1 and CDR2 are SGHTA and FQGNSA. Trimming cost V 8 bases and J 7 bases, with 27 bases left between them. CDR3 loop: CASGPGGWGRVGEQYF. The CDR3 region has the DNA TGTGCCAGCGGCCCCGGTGGTTGGGGGCGTGTGGGAGAGCAGTACTTC.

This rearrangement joins TRBV7-2 to TRBJ2-7, with 9 nucleotides matching TRBD2. Germline loops: CDR1 SGHTA, CDR2 FQGNSA. V shed 3 bases, J shed 0 bases, and the junction held 6 bases outside the gene matches. CDR3 length: 16 residues. CDR3 region: CASSFEAGGFSYEQYF. The CDR3 DNA reads TGTGCCAGCAGCTTCGAAGCGGGGGGTTTCTCCTACGAGCAGTACTTC.

This clone has just one count. The chain links TRBV4-1 to TRBJ2-1; 13 nucleotides align to TRBD2. The germline gives CDR1 MGHRA, CDR2 YSYEKL. V shed 4 bases and J 2 bases; nucleotides not matched to a gene: 14. This CDR3 region has 20 residues. The CDR3 bases are TGCGCCAGCAGCCTTACTAGCGGGGGGGCCCGCCGGAGGACCTACAATGAGCAGTTCTTC. It specifies CASSLTSGGARRRTYNEQFF.

V and J are TRBV7-2 and TRBJ1-2; a weak D match, TRBD1 (5 bases). The V end lost 5 bases, the J end lost 8 bases, and 18 bases lay between the germline ends. The germline CDR1 and CDR2 sequences are SGHTA and FQGNSA. The CDR3 is 14 residues long. The CDR3 protein is CASSVAQGTGGYTF. CDR3 nucleotides: TGTGCCAGCAGCGTCGCGCAGGGTACAGGCGGCTACACCTTC.

The DNA of the CDR3 is TGTGCCAGCAGTTCCGGACTGAAGCGGTATTTT. It encodes CASSSGLKRYF. The chain carries TRBV27 and TRBJ2-3; D is perhaps TRBD2 (5 bases). This CDR3 region has 11 residues. Germline V gene sequence: CDR1 MNHEY, CDR2 SMNVEV (reference sequence). V lost 4 bases and J 14 bases, leaving 13 bases between the germline ends.

This rearrangement joins TRBV2 to TRBJ1-3; possibly TRBD1 for D (6 bases). V was trimmed by 11 bases and J by 3 bases, leaving 17 bases between them. CDR1 and CDR2 (germline): SNHLY, FYNNEI. This CDR3 spans 14 amino acids. CDR3 loop: CAANRVDLGNTIYF. In DNA, the CDR3 is TGTGCCGCAAACAGGGTAGATCTTGGAAACACCATATATTTT.

The DNA for the CDR3 is TGTGCCAGCAGTTTGCTACCCTATGGCTACACCTTC. Amino acid sequence: CASSLLPYGYTF. This chain uses TRBV28 with TRBJ1-2, with D unclear. The CDR3 extends over 12 amino acids. Germline CDR1 is MDHEN and CDR2 is SYDVKM. The germline V and J ends were trimmed by 3 bases and 4 bases, with 6 bases remaining between them.

V usage is TRBV2 and J usage is TRBJ2-1; tentative D call: TRBD2 (6 bases). Per the germline V gene, CDR1 is SNHLY and CDR2 is FYNNEI. This CDR3 contains 10 residues. DNA of the CDR3: TGTGCTACGAAGGAGGGCTTTAAGTTCTTC. Amino acid sequence: CATKEGFKFF.

This chain connects TRBV7-6 to TRBJ2-7; 10 bases map to TRBD2. V trimming: 5 bases; J trimming: 5 bases; junction bases outside the gene matches: 9. This CDR3 has 15 residues. CDR1 SGHVS and CDR2 FNYEAQ come from the germline V gene. For the CDR3, the DNA is TGTGCCAGCAGCCCCAAGCGGGAGGGCCAAAACGAGCAGTACTTC. Translated: CASSPKREGQNEQYF.

V gene TRBV9 combines with J gene TRBJ1-1; 8 bases align to TRBD1. The ends lost 5 bases at V and 1 base at J; junction bases unmatched: 13. The CDR3 is 17 amino acids. Germline V gives CDR1 SGDLS, CDR2 YYNGEE. CDR3 region: CASSPIRGQGKNTEAFF. Written as DNA, the CDR3 is TGTGCCAGCAGTCCCATCCGAGGACAGGGCAAGAACACTGAAGCTTTCTTT.

This clone has just one count. The chain is built from TRBV4-1 and TRBJ2-2; D remains ambiguous. V lost 6 bases, J lost 4 bases, and 9 bases lay in between. The CDR3 is 13 amino acids. CDR1 is MGHRA and CDR2 is YSYEKL in the germline V gene. The CDR3: CASSPASTGELFF. In DNA form, the CDR3 reads TGCGCCAGCAGTCCCGCGAGCACCGGGGAGCTGTTTTTT.

The chain couples TRBV7-9 to TRBJ2-7; 9 bases are a match to TRBD2. J was trimmed by 0 bases and V by 5 bases; bases with no gene match: 5. The length of the CDR3 is 15 residues. Germline V gene lookup returns CDR1 SEHNR and CDR2 FQNEAQ (reference sequence). CDR3 coding DNA: TGTGCCAGCAGCCCTAGCGGGGCGAGCTCCTACGAGCAGTACTTC. Its translation: CASSPSGASSYEQYF. Full variable domain (missing parts from reference TRBV7-9 and TRBJ2-7): DTGVSQNPRHKITKRGQNVTFRCDPISEHNRLYWYRQTLGQGPEFLTYFQNEAQLEKSRLLSDRFSAERPKGSFSTLEIQRTEQGDSAMYLCASSPSGASSYEQYFGPGTRLTVT.

The chain combines TRBV30 with TRBJ1-2, with D maybe TRBD1 (5 bases). The CDR3 extends over 14 amino acids. CDR1 and CDR2 (germline): GTSNPN, SVGIG (reference sequence). Trimming removed 2 bases from V and 7 bases from J, with 17 bases in between. The CDR3 region has the DNA TGTGCCTGGAGTTCGGTTGGGGGGACCGGTGGCTACACCTTC. Protein sequence: CAWSSVGGTGGYTF.

This clone has only a few counts. The rearrangement links TRBV5-6 to TRBJ1-6; 8 bases are shared with TRBD1. This CDR3 contains 13 residues. Trimming removed 4 bases from V and 11 bases from J; junction bases left unmatched: 5. Germline CDR1 reads SGHDT; CDR2 reads YYEEEE. This CDR3 reads CASSGQGFTPLHF. CDR3 nucleotide sequence: TGTGCCAGCAGCGGACAGGGTTTCACACCCCTCCACTTT.

This chain joins TRBV19 and TRBJ1-1; no reliable D call. The germline V gene has CDR1 LNHDA and CDR2 SQIVND (reference sequence). This CDR3 is 13 amino acids long. The germline V and J ends were trimmed by 6 bases and 4 bases, with 12 bases remaining between them. The DNA of the CDR3 is TGTGCCAGTAGGGGGAGCGGAACCACTGAAGCTTTCTTT. As protein: CASRGSGTTEAFF.

The gene calls are TRBV7-9 and TRBJ2-3; 7 bases match TRBD1. V was pared by 4 bases and J by 1 base, with 8 bases of the junction left unmatched. The CDR3 sequence is 16 residues long. Looked up from germline, CDR1 is SEHNR and CDR2 is FQNEAQ (reference sequence). Here the CDR3 reads CASSSNRQGGTDTQYF. The CDR3 DNA reads as TGTGCCAGCAGCTCCAACAGACAGGGAGGCACAGATACGCAGTATTTT.

In its sample, this clone was seen once. V gene TRBV9 combines with J gene TRBJ1-4, with D perhaps TRBD1 (6 bases). The CDR3 sequence is 15 residues long. V was pared by 0 bases and J by 3 bases, with 9 bases between. Germline CDR1 is SGDLS and CDR2 is YYNGEE. This CDR3 is CASSVAEGANEKLFF. DNA for the CDR3: TGTGCCAGCAGCGTAGCTGAGGGGGCTAATGAAAAACTGTTTTTT.

The table lists this clone with a count of one. This rearrangement joins TRBV6-5 to TRBJ2-1; 9 bases map to TRBD1. Trimming took 5 bases from V and 0 from J; bases not matched to a gene: 2. CDR3 length: 15 residues. Germline-derived CDR1 and CDR2 are MNHEY and SVGAGI. CDR3 protein: CASSKDRGSYNEQFF. CDR3 coding DNA: TGTGCCAGCAGTAAGGACAGGGGCTCCTACAATGAGCAGTTCTTC.

The chain carries TRBV7-2 and TRBJ2-2, with 14 bases lining up with TRBD2. V gave up 1 base and J gave up 7 bases; unmatched junction bases: 5. This CDR3 is 17 amino acids long. Germline V gene lookup returns CDR1 SGHTA and CDR2 FQGNSA. The DNA of the CDR3 is TGTGCCAGCAGCTTAGGGGGACTAGCGGGAGTGAGCGGGGAGCTGTTTTTT. Its translation is CASSLGGLAGVSGELFF.

This chain links TRBV28 with TRBJ1-2, with D uncertain. Trimming removed 6 bases at V and 5 bases at J, with 16 bases between. Germline V lookup: CDR1 MDHEN, CDR2 SYDVKM. This CDR3 is 14 amino acids long. CDR3 DNA sequence: TGTGCCAGCAGCGCCCACAACGGCGGATATGGCTACACCTTC. Amino acid sequence: CASSAHNGGYGYTF.

V usage is TRBV27 and J usage is TRBJ2-5; the D gene is possibly TRBD2 (6 bases). The length of the CDR3 is 17 residues. Looked up from germline, CDR1 is MNHEY and CDR2 is SMNVEV (reference sequence). Trimming removed 6 bases at V and 2 bases at J, with 22 bases between. The CDR3 reads CASSRLSGWGVQETQYF. CDR3 sequence (DNA): TGTGCCAGCAGCCGACTTTCTGGTTGGGGGGTACAAGAGACCCAGTACTTC.